The next 17 T cell receptor beta chains were all read from a single sample in a study of CXCR3-negative and CXCR3-positive naive CD8 T cells. Each TRB cDNA library was prepared by 5' RACE (with UMI labels). TCRdb reanalyzed the 5' RACE reads and collapses them to one entry per CDR3 protein, without DNA. Across roughly 130,000 distinct CDR3 sequences, the top ten clones capture 0.5% to 0.75% of the sample. Their target antigens are unknown. Study-wide results and limits: Researchers report that CXCR3-positive naive cells carry more hydrophobic TRB CDR3s than CXCR3-negative naive cells.

The specimen was naive CXCR3+ CD8+ T cells from blood. Sample subset: CD45RO-CCR7+CD27+CD95- naive CD8+ T cells expressing CXCR3 (TNR3+). These receptors were collected from a human donor in good health. Some clones in this sample may be carry-over from other donors' samples.

The gene calls are TRBV4-3 and TRBJ2-1. The germline V gene has CDR1 LGHNA and CDR2 YSLEER. CDR3 length: 14 residues. CDR3 in amino acids: CASSQENLSLMQFF.

V is TRBV5-8 and J is TRBJ2-3; TCRdb gives TRBD2 as the D gene, but with no DNA this cannot be confirmed. From germline, CDR1 is SGHTS and CDR2 YDEGEE. The CDR3 spans 17 residues. CDR3 sequence: CASSLNYRGGLTDTQYF.

V gene TRBV6-5 combines with J gene TRBJ2-7; TCRdb's D call, TRBD2, is unchecked because there is no DNA. The CDR3 has 14 residues. From germline, CDR1 is MNHEY and CDR2 SVGAGI. This CDR3 reads CASSYSGGSYEQYF.

V is TRBV5-6 and J is TRBJ2-7. CDR1 and CDR2 (germline): SGHDT, YYEEEE. This CDR3 spans 15 amino acids. The chain's CDR3 is CASSLPSTGAYEQYF.

The chain uses TRBV5-1 and TRBJ1-2; there is no DNA to check the TCRdb D call of TRBD1. Per the germline V gene, CDR1 is SGHRS and CDR2 is YFSETQ. This CDR3 is built from 17 residues. CDR3 amino acids: CASSLAGLGETDYGYTF.

The CDR3 sequence is CASSLVTGNSGNTIYF. This sequence joins TRBV7-9 and TRBJ1-3; TCRdb's D gene call, TRBD1, goes unchecked for lack of DNA. This CDR3 contains 16 residues. The V gene's germline CDR1 is SEHNR and CDR2 FQNEAQ (reference sequence).

J is TRBJ2-2 and V is TRBV19; the TCRdb D gene call, TRBD1, has no DNA to confirm it. The length of the CDR3 is 17 residues. Germline loops: CDR1 LNHDA, CDR2 SQIVND (reference sequence). The CDR3 loop reads CASSRRDTYANNGELFF.

The genes are TRBV5-1 and TRBJ2-7; the TCRdb D gene call, TRBD1, has no DNA to confirm it. Germline CDR1 and CDR2: SGHRS and YFSETQ. There are 14 residues in the CDR3. This CDR3 reads CASSLMGGREEQYF. The variable domain in full, with the rest retrieved from reference TRBV5-1 and TRBJ2-7, is KAGVTQTPRYLIKTRGQQVTLSCSPISGHRSVSWYQQTPGQGLQFLFEYFSETQRNKGNFPGRFSGRQFSNSRSEMNVSTLELGDSALYLCASSLMGGREEQYFGPGTRLTVT.

V gene TRBV27 combines with J gene TRBJ2-7; absent DNA, TCRdb's TRBD1 call cannot be checked. The CDR3 covers 13 residues. Germline V gene lookup returns CDR1 MNHEY and CDR2 SMNVEV (reference sequence). CDR3 sequence reads: CASSYRGTYEQYF.

The CDR3 spells CASSERHGTNYEQYF. The gene calls are TRBV9 and TRBJ2-7; the TCRdb call, TRBD1, lacks DNA for checking. Germline-derived CDR1 and CDR2 are SGDLS and YYNGEE. The CDR3 totals 15 residues. The variable domain in full, completed from reference TRBV9 and TRBJ2-7, reads DSGVTQTPKHLITATGQRVTLRCSPRSGDLSVYWYQQSLDQGLQFLIQYYNGEERAKGNILERFSAQQFPDLHSELNLSSLELGDSALYFCASSERHGTNYEQYFGPGTRLTVT.

The chain uses TRBV10-1 and TRBJ1-3; TCRdb lists TRBD1, though no DNA is available to test this call. Germline CDR1 is WNHNN and CDR2 is SYGVQD (reference sequence). CDR3 size: 18 residues. The CDR3 sequence is CASSGDTGVKHSGNTIYF.

V and J are TRBV25-1 and TRBJ2-7. The CDR3 is 13 residues long. Per germline, CDR1 MGHDK and CDR2 SYGVNS. The CDR3: CASSDTQSHEQYF.

V is TRBV28 and J is TRBJ2-7; TCRdb lists TRBD1, though no DNA is available to test this call. The germline V gene encodes CDR1 MDHEN and CDR2 SYDVKM. There are 15 residues in the CDR3. The CDR3 region is CASTLGYGASYEQYF.

The chain joins TRBV10-2 to TRBJ2-2; TCRdb's D call, TRBD1, is unchecked because there is no DNA. CDR3 length equals 16 residues. Germline CDR1 is WSHSY and CDR2 is SAAADI. CDR3 in amino acids: CASSGVGTAYTGELFF.

The chain combines TRBV9 with TRBJ2-2; TCRdb lists TRBD2, though no DNA is available to test this call. Germline V lookup: CDR1 SGDLS, CDR2 YYNGEE. The CDR3 is 13 residues long. The CDR3 sequence is CASSPESPGELFF.

This sequence joins TRBV6-6 and TRBJ2-7. The CDR3 is made up of 13 amino acids. Per the germline V gene, CDR1 is MNHNY and CDR2 is SVGAGI (reference sequence). CDR3: CASSSGFLYEQYF.

The chain links TRBV5-5 to TRBJ2-2; the TCRdb D gene call, TRBD1, has no DNA to confirm it. The CDR3 spans 17 residues. Germline V gene lookup returns CDR1 SGHKS and CDR2 YYEKEE (reference sequence). This CDR3 reads CASSEDRVKAGTGELFF.